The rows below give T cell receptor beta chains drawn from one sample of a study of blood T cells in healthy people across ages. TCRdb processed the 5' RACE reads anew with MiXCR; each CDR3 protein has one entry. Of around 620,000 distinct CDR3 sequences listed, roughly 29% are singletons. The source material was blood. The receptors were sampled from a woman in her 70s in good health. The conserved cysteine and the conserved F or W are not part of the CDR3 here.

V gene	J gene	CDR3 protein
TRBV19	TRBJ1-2	ASSIDPGQGIYGYT
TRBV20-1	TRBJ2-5	SAPGLADLETQY
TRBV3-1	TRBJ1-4	ASSHEIVGGEKLF
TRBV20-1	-	SSKDGYNEQF
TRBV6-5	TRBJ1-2	ASRKQGARGYT
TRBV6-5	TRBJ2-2	ASSFSPTGDGELF
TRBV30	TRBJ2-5	AWSQNTAETQY
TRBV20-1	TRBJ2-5	SAKWVGETQY
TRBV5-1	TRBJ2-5	ASSRATGGGQETQY
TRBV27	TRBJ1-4	ASSLAQGGKLF
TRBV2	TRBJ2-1	ASSLRGGGFDEQF
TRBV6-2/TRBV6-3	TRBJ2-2	ASSYSLLGVGELF
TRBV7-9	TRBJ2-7	ASSFSQGGEQY
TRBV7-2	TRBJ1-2	ASSDRDRGYGYT
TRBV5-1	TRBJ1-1	ASSLEHTGNTEAF
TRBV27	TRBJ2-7	ASKSQGEQY
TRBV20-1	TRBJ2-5	SASPSPEEETQY
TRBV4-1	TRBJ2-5	ASSQDTDSETQY
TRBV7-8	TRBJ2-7	ASGSRLAGGQSSYEQY
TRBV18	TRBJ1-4	ASSPSLPRSREKLF
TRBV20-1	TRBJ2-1	SAPTGLAGGNEQF
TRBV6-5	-	ASSSHGGYEQY
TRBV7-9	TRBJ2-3	ASSLVPSGNTDTQY
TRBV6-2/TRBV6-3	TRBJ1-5	ASSYGTEGQPQH
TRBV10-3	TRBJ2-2	ATRSRGGQDTGELF
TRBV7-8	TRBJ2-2	ASSTHRGTITGELF
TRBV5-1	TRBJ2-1	ASSFGFPGTNEQF
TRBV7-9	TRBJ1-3	ASSPLKGAFGNTIY
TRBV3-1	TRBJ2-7	ASSQSRGGYSYEQY
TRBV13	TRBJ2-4	ASSQWAKNIQY
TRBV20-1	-	SATTISETQY
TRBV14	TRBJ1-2	ASSQTTYDGYT